One sample yielded the 32 T cell receptor beta chains listed below, sequenced in a study of beta chain features in type 1 diabetes. Sequenced material consisted of expressed TCRB transcripts (all of the isolated RNA was reverse transcribed). Assay: immunoSEQ multiplex PCR; the TCRdb copy retains only in-frame clones and omits some. The sample yields about 240,000 clones, 25% to 30% seen once. Sequencing was carried out using central memory CD4+ T cells from blood. Receptor source: a man in his thirties or forties in good health.

V is TRBV15 and J is TRBJ1-3, with D possibly being TRBD1 (5 bases). The V end was cut by 1 base, the J end by 0 bases, with 13 bases between. This CDR3 contains 17 residues. Germline assignment: CDR1 LNHNV and CDR2 YYDKDF (reference sequence). CDR3 sequence reads: CATSRGGGINSGNTIYF. As DNA, the CDR3 is TGTGCCACCAGCAGAGGTGGGGGAATTAACTCTGGAAACACCATATATTTT.

The CDR3 region has the DNA TGCGCCAGCAGCTTGAGACAGAACCTAGCCTACGAGCAGTACTTC. This translates into CASSLRQNLAYEQYF. This chain uses TRBV5-1 with TRBJ2-7, with D maybe TRBD1 (5 bases). V gave up 1 base and J gave up 2 bases, with 13 bases separating them. CDR3 length: 15 residues. Per germline, CDR1 SGHRS and CDR2 YFSETQ.

Turning to this clone: Other DNA sequences in the sample encode the same CDR3. The chain uses TRBV28 and TRBJ2-3; D remains unclear. The CDR3 runs to 14 residues. In germline, CDR1 is MDHEN, CDR2 SYDVKM. The ends were cut back, 6 bases at V and 1 base at J, with 11 bases in the middle. CDR3 region: CASSSRGRTDTQYF. The CDR3 DNA reads TGTGCCAGCAGCTCCCGCGGCCGCACAGATACGCAGTATTTT.

The chain combines TRBV28 with TRBJ2-5; TRBD2 is a possible D gene (7 bases). Trimming left V 8 bases short and J 6 bases short, with 19 bases between. This CDR3 has 14 residues. The V gene's germline CDR1 is MDHEN and CDR2 SYDVKM. In DNA form, the CDR3 reads TGTGCCAGCGGCCTAACGGGGGGCGAGAAGACCCAGTACTTC. Translation gives CASGLTGGEKTQYF.

The chain carries TRBV10-3 and TRBJ2-7; 9 positions match TRBD1. The CDR3 runs 14 residues. Germline lookup yields CDR1 ENHRY and CDR2 SYGVKD. V lost 2 bases, J lost 5 bases, and 4 bases stayed unmatched. DNA of the CDR3: TGTGCCATCAGTGAGGGGGACAGGGAGGACGAGCAGTACTTC. It encodes CAISEGDREDEQYF.

The rearrangement links TRBV15 to TRBJ1-1; D remains ambiguous. Per germline, CDR1 LNHNV and CDR2 YYDKDF (reference sequence). CDR3 size: 14 residues. V lost 1 base and J lost 0, with 6 bases in between. The CDR3, as DNA: TGTGCCACCAGCAGAGCTCTATTGAACACTGAAGCTTTCTTT. It encodes CATSRALLNTEAFF. Together with reference TRBV15 and TRBJ1-1, the CDR3 gives the full variable domain: DAMVIQNPRYQVTQFGKPVTLSCSQTLNHNVMYWYQQKSSQAPKLLFHYYDKDFNNEADTPDNFQSRRPNTSFCFLDIRSPGLGDTAMYLCATSRALLNTEAFFGQGTRLTVV.

The J gene is TRBJ2-2, the V gene TRBV5-1, with 9 positions matching TRBD2. V gave up 0 bases and J gave up 4 bases; unmatched junction bases: 7. Germline CDR1 is SGHRS and CDR2 is YFSETQ. The CDR3 runs to 17 residues. CDR3 sequence (DNA): TGCGCCAGCAGCTTGGCGGTAGCGGGAGCGATCACCGGGGAGCTGTTTTTT. This sequence encodes CASSLAVAGAITGELFF. Based on the CDR3 plus reference TRBV5-1 and TRBJ2-2, the full variable domain is KAGVTQTPRYLIKTRGQQVTLSCSPISGHRSVSWYQQTPGQGLQFLFEYFSETQRNKGNFPGRFSGRQFSNSRSEMNVSTLELGDSALYLCASSLAVAGAITGELFFGEGSRLTVL.

The V and J genes are TRBV7-2 and TRBJ2-1; perhaps TRBD1 as D (5 bases). CDR1 is SGHTA and CDR2 is FQGNSA in the germline V gene. V dropped 8 bases and J dropped 5 bases, with 13 bases sitting between them. This CDR3 spans 13 amino acids. The CDR3, as DNA: TGTGCCAGCGGGCAGGGTCCCAACAATGAGCAGTTCTTC. Its protein product is CASGQGPNNEQFF.

The chain carries TRBV30 and TRBJ2-7; the match to TRBD2 covers 8 bases. The germline V gene encodes CDR1 GTSNPN and CDR2 SVGIG (reference sequence). V lost 2 bases, J lost 5 bases, and 11 bases stayed unmatched. The CDR3 spans 15 residues. The CDR3 DNA sequence: TGTGCCTGGAGTTCGGGGGGGAGAGTCTACAACGAGCAGTACTTC. It translates to CAWSSGGRVYNEQYF.

The chain links TRBV30 to TRBJ1-1, with 9 bases matching TRBD1. Germline V CDR1 and CDR2: GTSNPN, SVGIG (reference sequence). CDR3 length: 11 residues. The V and J ends lost 5 bases and 10 bases, in that order; junction bases with no gene match: 5. The CDR3 coding sequence is TGTGCCTGGGATCTACAGGGGGCAGCTTTCTTT. It is translated as CAWDLQGAAFF. Together with reference TRBV30 and TRBJ1-1, the CDR3 gives the full variable domain: SQTIHQWPATLVQPVGSPLSLECTVEGTSNPNLYWYRQAAGRGLQLLFYSVGIGQISSEVPQNLSASRPQDRQFILSSKKLLLSDSGFYLCAWDLQGAAFFGQGTRLTVV.

Worth noting for this clone: One end of the junction fails to match germline, which may point to a read error. The chain uses TRBV5-4 and TRBJ2-5, with D unresolved. The CDR3 consists of 12 residues. Germline CDR1 SGHNT, CDR2 YYREEE (reference sequence). CDR3 amino acids: CASSPTQETQYF. The CDR3 DNA sequence: TGCGCCAGCAGCCCGACCCAAGAGACCCAGTACTTC.

The chain employs TRBV7-2 and TRBJ2-7; tentative D call: TRBD2 (5 bases). Trimming took off 5 bases at V and 2 bases at J, with 16 bases between the two ends. Germline V gene lookup returns CDR1 SGHTA and CDR2 FQGNSA. The CDR3 length is 15 residues. This CDR3 is CASSPSSGAAYEQYF. CDR3 sequence (DNA): TGTGCCAGCAGCCCCTCGAGCGGTGCCGCCTACGAGCAGTACTTC. Full variable domain (outside the CDR3, taken from reference TRBV7-2 and TRBJ2-7): GAGVSQSPSNKVTEKGKDVELRCDPISGHTALYWYRQSLGQGLEFLIYFQGNSAPDKSGLPSDRFSAERTGGSVSTLTIQRTQQEDSAVYLCASSPSSGAAYEQYFGPGTRLTVT.

This CDR3 is CASSSTGKQPQHF. Here the CDR3 DNA reads TGTGCCAGCTCATCTACAGGGAAACAGCCCCAGCATTTT. The chain carries TRBV18 and TRBJ1-5, with D possibly being TRBD1 (6 bases). Trimming removed 5 bases at V and 7 bases at J, with 12 bases between. Germline CDR1 and CDR2: KGHSH and LQKENI. The CDR3 spans 13 residues.

Many counts were recorded for this clone. J is TRBJ2-7 and V is TRBV7-2; D gene uncertain. CDR1 is SGHTA and CDR2 is FQGNSA in the germline V gene. The CDR3 covers 14 residues. V was pared by 1 base and J by 2 bases, with 9 bases between. The CDR3 sequence is CASSLDYYTYEQYF. The CDR3 DNA is TGTGCCAGCAGCTTAGACTACTACACCTACGAGCAGTACTTC.

This clone came up a few times. The V gene is TRBV7-2, the J gene TRBJ2-7, with D hard to call. This CDR3 spans 13 amino acids. V gave up 2 bases and J gave up 2 bases, with 7 bases separating them. Germline CDR1 is SGHTA and CDR2 is FQGNSA. In DNA, the CDR3 is TGTGCCAGCAGCTTAACACTGACCTACGAGCAGTACTTC. It is translated as CASSLTLTYEQYF.

This chain uses TRBV7-2 with TRBJ2-1; 7 positions match TRBD1. The germline V gene has CDR1 SGHTA and CDR2 FQGNSA. The CDR3 spans 15 residues. V was clipped by 5 bases and J by 4 bases; unmatched bases: 8. CDR3 protein: CASSATGTDYNEQFF. CDR3 in DNA: TGTGCCAGCAGCGCTACCGGGACAGATTACAATGAGCAGTTCTTC. Filled out from reference TRBV7-2 and TRBJ2-1, the complete variable domain reads GAGVSQSPSNKVTEKGKDVELRCDPISGHTALYWYRQSLGQGLEFLIYFQGNSAPDKSGLPSDRFSAERTGGSVSTLTIQRTQQEDSAVYLCASSATGTDYNEQFFGPGTRLTVL.

CDR3 nucleotides: TGCGCCAGCAGACGAACAGGGGATGGAAACACCATATATTTT. Translated, it gives CASRRTGDGNTIYF. The V gene is TRBV5-1, the J gene TRBJ1-3; 7 bases match TRBD1. CDR1 and CDR2 from the germline V gene are SGHRS and YFSETQ. The CDR3 has 14 residues. V gave up 5 bases and J gave up 3 bases; unmatched junction bases: 5.

DNA for the CDR3: TGTGCCAGCAGTATAACGGGGGACAATCAGCCCCAGCATTTT. Translation: CASSITGDNQPQHF. The J gene is TRBJ1-5, the V gene TRBV5-4; a possible D gene is TRBD1 (5 bases). V lost 5 bases and J lost 3, with 12 bases in between. The CDR3 has 14 residues. Germline CDR1 and CDR2: SGHNT and YYREEE (reference sequence).

This clone was observed many times. The rearrangement uses TRBV7-2 and TRBJ2-3; TRBD2 aligns across 12 bases. This CDR3 has 16 amino acids. CDR1 and CDR2 (germline): SGHTA, FQGNSA. The V and J ends lost 5 bases and 5 bases, in that order; junction bases with no gene match: 8. The CDR3 coding sequence is TGTGCCAGCAGCGCTAGACTAGCGGGGGACGGAGATACGCAGTATTTT. Translated, it gives CASSARLAGDGDTQYF.

This clone was seen a handful of times. The genes are TRBV7-9 and TRBJ2-7; 7 nucleotides agree with TRBD2. The CDR3 runs to 15 residues. Germline trimming cut 1 base from V and 2 bases from J; bases unmatched to any gene: 5. CDR1 and CDR2 from the germline V gene are SEHNR and FQNEAQ (reference sequence). The CDR3, as DNA: TGTGCCAGCAGCTTAGAGGCGGGAGCTACCTACGAGCAGTACTTC. Translation: CASSLEAGATYEQYF.

The rearrangement uses TRBV30 and TRBJ2-7; D is perhaps TRBD1 (6 bases). Trimming cost V 0 bases and J 6 bases, with 12 bases left between them. CDR1 is GTSNPN, CDR2 SVGIG, per germline (reference sequence). This CDR3 comprises 13 residues. CDR3: CAWSVQQGSEQYF. In nucleotides, the CDR3 is TGTGCCTGGAGTGTTCAACAGGGTTCCGAGCAGTACTTC. Combining the CDR3 with reference TRBV30 and TRBJ2-7 gives the whole variable domain SQTIHQWPATLVQPVGSPLSLECTVEGTSNPNLYWYRQAAGRGLQLLFYSVGIGQISSEVPQNLSASRPQDRQFILSSKKLLLSDSGFYLCAWSVQQGSEQYFGPGTRLTVT.

The V and J genes are TRBV20-1 and TRBJ2-3; D unresolved. The CDR3 is made up of 11 amino acids. Germline loops: CDR1 DFQATT, CDR2 SNEGSKA (reference sequence). V was cut by 3 bases and J by 6 bases, with 7 bases left in between. CDR3 in DNA: TGCAGTGCTAGGAGCCCTGATACGCAGTATTTT. Translating it yields CSARSPDTQYF.

The chain is built from TRBV29-1 and TRBJ2-1; D gene uncertain. CDR1 is SQVTM, CDR2 ANQGSEA, per germline. The V gene lost 2 bases and the J gene lost 0 bases, with 14 bases spanning the gap. The CDR3 has 16 residues. The DNA for the CDR3 is TGCAGCGTTGAAAATGGCGCACTCGACTCCTACAATGAGCAGTTCTTC. Amino acids: CSVENGALDSYNEQFF.

In DNA form, the CDR3 reads TGTGCCAGCAGCCTACCAGGGGGCAGCGAGCAGTACTTC. Protein sequence: CASSLPGGSEQYF. This chain links TRBV7-2 with TRBJ2-7; 8 positions agree with TRBD1. Germline assignment: CDR1 SGHTA and CDR2 FQGNSA. Losses at the gene ends were 5 bases for V and 6 bases for J; bases not matched to a gene: 6. This CDR3 spans 13 amino acids. Full variable domain (missing parts from reference TRBV7-2 and TRBJ2-7): GAGVSQSPSNKVTEKGKDVELRCDPISGHTALYWYRQSLGQGLEFLIYFQGNSAPDKSGLPSDRFSAERTGGSVSTLTIQRTQQEDSAVYLCASSLPGGSEQYFGPGTRLTVT.

J is TRBJ1-1 and V is TRBV29-1; D is possibly TRBD1 (5 bases). The germline gives CDR1 SQVTM, CDR2 ANQGSEA. The CDR3 runs 14 residues. Trimming removed 0 bases at V and 5 bases at J, with 13 bases between. The CDR3, as DNA: TGCAGCGTTGAAGATCGGGGGAAAGGGACTGAAGCTTTCTTT. Translated: CSVEDRGKGTEAFF.

The genes are TRBV29-1 and TRBJ2-4; 9 bases match TRBD2. CDR3 size: 16 residues. Trimming cost V 7 bases and J 8 bases; bases outside gene matches: 18. The V gene's germline CDR1 is SQVTM and CDR2 ANQGSEA. The CDR3 reads CSAAGLAGNVGDIQYF. The CDR3 DNA is TGCAGCGCCGCCGGGCTAGCGGGAAATGTCGGAGACATTCAGTACTTC.

The CDR3 bases are TGCAGCGGACGCCCGAGCAGGGGGCGGAGTGATACGCAGTATTTT. This translates into CSGRPSRGRSDTQYF. V usage is TRBV29-1 and J usage is TRBJ2-3; TRBD1 matches at 8 bases. Germline CDR1 and CDR2: SQVTM and ANQGSEA. The CDR3 runs 15 residues. The junction had 15 bases not matched to a gene; V was cut back by 7 bases and J by 6 bases.

The chain links TRBV25-1 to TRBJ1-1; 7 nucleotides agree with TRBD1. CDR1 and CDR2 (germline): MGHDK, SYGVNS. V shed 7 bases, J shed 5 bases, and the junction held 7 bases outside the gene matches. The CDR3 runs to 13 residues. CDR3 region: CASKEQGHTEAFF. The CDR3 coding sequence is TGTGCCAGCAAGGAACAGGGGCATACTGAAGCTTTCTTT.

This clone was observed a few times. This chain joins TRBV10-3 and TRBJ1-2, with 7 bases that match TRBD1. The CDR3 is 12 amino acids. V gave up 4 bases and J gave up 4 bases; unmatched junction bases: 0. Germline V gives CDR1 ENHRY, CDR2 SYGVKD. CDR3 loop: CAISAGGYGYTF. The CDR3 bases are TGTGCCATCAGTGCAGGGGGCTATGGCTACACCTTC.

CDR3 amino acids: CAWSPLGKGYTEAFF. CDR3 nucleotide sequence: TGTGCCTGGAGTCCCCTAGGAAAGGGCTACACTGAAGCTTTCTTT. The chain is built from TRBV30 and TRBJ1-1; D uncertain. Germline loops: CDR1 GTSNPN, CDR2 SVGIG (reference sequence). This CDR3 contains 15 residues. The V and J ends lost 2 bases and 3 bases respectively, with 16 bases between them.

The J gene is TRBJ2-1, the V gene TRBV2; 10 bases fit TRBD1. The ends lost 6 bases at V and 10 bases at J; junction bases unmatched: 15. Germline V gives CDR1 SNHLY, CDR2 FYNNEI. The CDR3 has 16 residues. Here the CDR3 DNA reads TGTGCCAGCAGCATATCTCCGGGACAGGGGTTGGAAGAGCAGTTCTTC. It specifies CASSISPGQGLEEQFF.

This clone came up many times. This chain connects TRBV20-1 to TRBJ2-1, with D maybe TRBD2 (5 bases). Germline values: CDR1 DFQATT, CDR2 SNEGSKA (reference sequence). With 6 bases removed from V and 7 bases from J, the gap between germline ends came to 10 bases. The CDR3 is 11 residues long. The CDR3 DNA follows: TGCAGTGCCGCGGGCGGGAATGAGCAGTTCTTC. Encoded protein: CSAAGGNEQFF.